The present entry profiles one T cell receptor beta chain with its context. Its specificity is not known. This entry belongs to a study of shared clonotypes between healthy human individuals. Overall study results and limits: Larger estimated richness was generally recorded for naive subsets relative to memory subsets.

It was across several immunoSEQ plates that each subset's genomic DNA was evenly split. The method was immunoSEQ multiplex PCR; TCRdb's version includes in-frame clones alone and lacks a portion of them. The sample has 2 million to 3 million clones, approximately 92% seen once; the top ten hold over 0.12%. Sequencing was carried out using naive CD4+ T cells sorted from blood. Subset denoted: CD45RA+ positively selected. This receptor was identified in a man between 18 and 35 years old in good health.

The CDR3 spells CASSVALQGYEQYF. The CDR3 DNA follows: TGTGCCAGCAGCGTAGCTCTGCAGGGCTACGAGCAGTACTTC. The chain joins TRBV9 to TRBJ2-7, with a possible D match to TRBD1 (5 bases). Germline lookup yields CDR1 SGDLS and CDR2 YYNGEE. Trimming took 0 bases from V and 3 from J, leaving 10 bases between them. The CDR3 loop spans 14 amino acids.